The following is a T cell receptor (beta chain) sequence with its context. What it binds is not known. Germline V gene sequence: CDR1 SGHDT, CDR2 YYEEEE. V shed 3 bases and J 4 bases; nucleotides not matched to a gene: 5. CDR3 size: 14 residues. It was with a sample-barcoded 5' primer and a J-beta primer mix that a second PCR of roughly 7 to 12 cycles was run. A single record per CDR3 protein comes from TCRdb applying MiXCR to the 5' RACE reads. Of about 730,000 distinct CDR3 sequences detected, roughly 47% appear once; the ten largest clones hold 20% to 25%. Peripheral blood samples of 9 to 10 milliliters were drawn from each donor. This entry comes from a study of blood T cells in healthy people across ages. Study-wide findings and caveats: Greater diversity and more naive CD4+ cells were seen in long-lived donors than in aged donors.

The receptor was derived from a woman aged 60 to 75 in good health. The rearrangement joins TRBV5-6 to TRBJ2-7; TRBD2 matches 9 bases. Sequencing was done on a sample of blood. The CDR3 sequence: CASSWISGGYEQYF. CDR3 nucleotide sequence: TGTGCCAGCAGCTGGATTAGCGGGGGTTACGAGCAGTACTTC. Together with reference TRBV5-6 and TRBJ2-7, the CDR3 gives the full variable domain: DAGVTQSPTHLIKTRGQQVTLRCSPKSGHDTVSWYQQALGQGPQFIFQYYEEEERQRGNFPDRFSGHQFPNYSSELNVNALLLGDSALYLCASSWISGGYEQYFGPGTRLTVT.